This T cell receptor (beta chain) was identified during a study of blood T cell repertoires in COVID-19. The overall study: From the United States, Italy and Spain came samples of acute and convalescent COVID-19. The cDNA or gDNA used as material had been derived from T cells, B-cell-depleted T cells, or PBMCs.

Profiled with immunoSEQ multiplex PCR; TCRdb holds only in-frame clones, not every one. Counted here are 130,000 to 150,000 clones, roughly 88% occurring once; the ten biggest clones make up 10% to 13%. Germline V gene data show CDR1 as KGHSH and CDR2 as LQKENI. The CDR3 spans 14 residues. With 4 bases clipped from V and 2 bases from J, the junction kept 1 base outside the gene matches. The V and J genes are TRBV18 and TRBJ2-5, with 10 bases lining up with TRBD2. Sequencing used peripheral blood. This clonotype was sampled from a man aged 60 to 75 with active or convalescent COVID-19. DNA of the CDR3: TGTGCCAGCTCACTAGCGGGGGGACAAGAGACCCAGTACTTC. Amino acids: CASSLAGGQETQYF.